Listed below are T cell receptor beta chains from one sample, sequenced in a study of shared clonotypes between healthy human individuals. This table comes from immunoSEQ multiplex PCR, and its TCRdb copy is limited to in-frame clones, with some not included. The sample lists 1,400,000 or so clones, roughly 98.5% occurring once. The specimen was naive CD4+ T cells sorted from blood. The receptors come from a man aged 25 to 40 in good health. Each CDR3 is given without its conserved first and last residue. Fields, in order: clone size, J gene, V gene, CDR3 protein. A row's size may be missing; if present it is once, few, many or a size class.

. | TRBJ2-7 | TRBV7-2 | ASSLGTSGYSYEQY
. | TRBJ1-5 | TRBV4-3 | ASSSRDTKSNQPQH
. | TRBJ1-4 | TRBV2 | ASSADVGEKLF
. | TRBJ1-1 | TRBV18 | ASSPAGWAPEYTEAF
. | TRBJ2-4 | TRBV7-2 | ASSLMWLEALAKNIQY
. | TRBJ2-2 | TRBV14 | ASSQVLRTGELF
. | TRBJ2-5 | TRBV18 | ASSPLAGASQETQY
. | TRBJ1-1 | TRBV19 | ASSIGGEAF
. | TRBJ2-5 | TRBV7-9 | ASSLAGGETQY
. | TRBJ2-5 | TRBV7-3 | ASSLNGGQETQY
. | TRBJ2-7 | TRBV20-1 | SPGRERY
once | TRBJ2-6 | TRBV27 | ASSLGLAGGSSGANVLT
. | TRBJ2-3 | TRBV2 | ASSETLAGVLQY
. | TRBJ1-3 | TRBV30 | AWSVISGISGNTIY
. | TRBJ2-1 | TRBV9 | ASSIGAGGPYEQF
once | TRBJ1-4 | TRBV7-9 | ASRNDRTGKYEKLF
. | TRBJ1-1 | TRBV19 | ASSIWVGGNTEAF
. | TRBJ2-7 | TRBV18 | ASSPGGSYEQY
. | TRBJ2-7 | TRBV10-3 | AISQGGRANYEQY
. | TRBJ1-2 | TRBV7-2 | ASSPQTGTGVKSYT
. | TRBJ2-3 | TRBV6-1 | ASSPLGSTDTQY
. | TRBJ2-3 | TRBV10-1 | ASSESGSGTDTQY
. | TRBJ2-5 | TRBV5-1 | ASSLGGRAGWSETQY
. | TRBJ2-7 | TRBV10-3 | AISEVRSYEQY
. | TRBJ2-2 | TRBV7-2 | ASSSPARTGELF
. | TRBJ2-7 | TRBV10-3 | AIRLAGSYEQY
. | TRBJ2-3 | TRBV7-9 | ASSFRPGAGALSTDTQY
. | TRBJ2-2 | TRBV9 | ASSSRTGAGGELF
. | TRBJ1-1 | TRBV19 | ASSIDPGWVGTEAF
. | TRBJ2-2 | TRBV9 | ASSVSPGDTGELF
. | TRBJ2-2 | TRBV5-1 | ASSHPGLAGGLTGELF
. | TRBJ2-2 | TRBV18 | ASSQRAGIGSISGELF
. | TRBJ2-5 | TRBV27 | ASSRGVVETQY
. | TRBJ1-5 | TRBV10-3 | AISEGGSFQPQH
. | TRBJ2-3 | TRBV19 | ASSPGTGLSTDTQY
. | TRBJ1-1 | TRBV5-6 | ASSLAGMNTEAF
. | TRBJ2-7 | TRBV5-6 | ASSPRGSYEQY
. | TRBJ2-1 | TRBV2 | ASSTSPVGYEQF
. | TRBJ1-2 | TRBV15 | ATSRDRQTLGYT
. | TRBJ2-7 | TRBV10-3 | AISESRDRGTYEQY
. | TRBJ2-1 | TRBV28 | ASSLRYEQF
. | TRBJ1-4 | TRBV7-9 | ASRPGATNEKLF
. | TRBJ2-1 | TRBV18 | ASSSSVAGGGNEQF
once | TRBJ2-7 | TRBV7-3 | ASSSRTGNEQY
. | TRBJ2-5 | TRBV18 | ASSPRALIQETQY
. | TRBJ2-2 | TRBV10-3 | AISPHSNTGELF
. | TRBJ2-3 | TRBV18 | ASSPIARTDTQY
. | TRBJ2-1 | TRBV7-2 | ASSLYSSYNEQF
. | TRBJ2-7 | TRBV18 | ASSPGASSSYEQY
. | TRBJ2-3 | TRBV9 | ASSRGGEDTQY
. | TRBJ2-2 | TRBV5-4 | ASSLQGVDTGELF
. | TRBJ2-7 | TRBV28 | ASGSGMGYEQY
. | TRBJ2-1 | TRBV7-3 | ASSLMLGGWNEQF
. | TRBJ2-7 | TRBV29-1 | SVAGSYEQY
once | TRBJ2-2 | TRBV5-1 | ASSGGQDGTGELF
. | TRBJ2-5 | TRBV7-9 | ASSFGPQETQY
. | TRBJ2-1 | TRBV9 | ASSAPGLAPHEQF